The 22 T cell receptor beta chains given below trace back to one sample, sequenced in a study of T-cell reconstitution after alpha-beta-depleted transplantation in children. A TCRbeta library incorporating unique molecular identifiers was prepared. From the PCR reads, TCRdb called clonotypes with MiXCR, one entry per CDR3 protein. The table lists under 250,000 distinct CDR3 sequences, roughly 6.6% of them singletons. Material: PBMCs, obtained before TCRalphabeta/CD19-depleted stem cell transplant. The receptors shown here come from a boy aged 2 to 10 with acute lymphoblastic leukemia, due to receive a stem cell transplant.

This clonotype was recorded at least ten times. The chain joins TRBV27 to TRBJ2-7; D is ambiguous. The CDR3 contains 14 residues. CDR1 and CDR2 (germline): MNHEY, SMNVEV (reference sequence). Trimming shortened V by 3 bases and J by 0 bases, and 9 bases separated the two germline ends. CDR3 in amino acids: CASSLSGISYEQYF. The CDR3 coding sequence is TGTGCCAGCAGTTTGTCAGGCATCTCCTACGAGCAGTACTTC.

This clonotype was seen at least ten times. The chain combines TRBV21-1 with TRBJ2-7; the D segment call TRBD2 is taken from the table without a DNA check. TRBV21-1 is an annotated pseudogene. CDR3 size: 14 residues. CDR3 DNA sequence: TGTGCCAGCAGCAAAGAGAGGGGAATAGGGGAGCAGTACTTC. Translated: CASSKERGIGEQYF.

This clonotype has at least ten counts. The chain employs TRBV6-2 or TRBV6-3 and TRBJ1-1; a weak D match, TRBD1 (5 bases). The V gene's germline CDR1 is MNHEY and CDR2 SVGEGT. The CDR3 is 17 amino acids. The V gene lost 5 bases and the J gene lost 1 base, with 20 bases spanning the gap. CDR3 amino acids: CASSTWEGRDRNTEAFF. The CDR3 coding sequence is TGTGCCAGCAGTACCTGGGAGGGGCGCGACCGGAACACTGAAGCTTTCTTT.

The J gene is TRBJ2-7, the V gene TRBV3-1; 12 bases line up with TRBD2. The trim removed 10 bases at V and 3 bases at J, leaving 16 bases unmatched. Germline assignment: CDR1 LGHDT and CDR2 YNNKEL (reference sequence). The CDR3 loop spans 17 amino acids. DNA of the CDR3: TGTGCCACCTGCCGCAAAATCGGACTAGCGGGGTTCTACGAGCAGTACTTC. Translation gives CATCRKIGLAGFYEQYF.

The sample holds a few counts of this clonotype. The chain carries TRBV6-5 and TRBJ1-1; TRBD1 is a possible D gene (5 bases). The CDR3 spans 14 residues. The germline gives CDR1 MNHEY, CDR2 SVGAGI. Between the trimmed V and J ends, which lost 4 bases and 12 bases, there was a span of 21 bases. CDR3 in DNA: TGTGCCAGCAGTTCCCCGAGGGACGTATCCCCCCCTTTCTTT. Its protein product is CASSSPRDVSPPFF.

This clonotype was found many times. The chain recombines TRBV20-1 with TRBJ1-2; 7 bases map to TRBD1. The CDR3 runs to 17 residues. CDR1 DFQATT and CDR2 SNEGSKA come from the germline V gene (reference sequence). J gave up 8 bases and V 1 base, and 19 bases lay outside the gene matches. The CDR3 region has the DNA TGCAGTGCTAGAGTCAGCCATCCGGACAGGTGGCTCGGGGGCTACACCTTC. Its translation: CSARVSHPDRWLGGYTF.

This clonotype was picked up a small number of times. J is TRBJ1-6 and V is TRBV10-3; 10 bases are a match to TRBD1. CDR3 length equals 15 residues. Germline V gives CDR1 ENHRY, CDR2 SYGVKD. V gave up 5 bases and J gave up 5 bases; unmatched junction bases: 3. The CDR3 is CAISKGTGDNSPLHF. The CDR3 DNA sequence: TGTGCCATCAGTAAAGGGACAGGGGATAATTCACCCCTCCACTTT.

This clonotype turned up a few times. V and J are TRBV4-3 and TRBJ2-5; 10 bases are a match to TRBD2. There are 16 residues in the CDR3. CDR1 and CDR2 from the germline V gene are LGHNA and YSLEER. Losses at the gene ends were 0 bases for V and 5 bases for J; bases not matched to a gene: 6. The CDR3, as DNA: TGCGCCAGCAGCCAAGAAGCAGCGGGGGGGCGCGAGACCCAGTACTTC. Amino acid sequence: CASSQEAAGGRETQYF.

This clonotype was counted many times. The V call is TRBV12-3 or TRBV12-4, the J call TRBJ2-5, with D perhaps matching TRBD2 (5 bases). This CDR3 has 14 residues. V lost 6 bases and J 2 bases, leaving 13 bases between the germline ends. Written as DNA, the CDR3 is TGTGCCAGCAGCGTCGAGCGGATTCAAGAGACCCAGTACTTC. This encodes CASSVERIQETQYF.

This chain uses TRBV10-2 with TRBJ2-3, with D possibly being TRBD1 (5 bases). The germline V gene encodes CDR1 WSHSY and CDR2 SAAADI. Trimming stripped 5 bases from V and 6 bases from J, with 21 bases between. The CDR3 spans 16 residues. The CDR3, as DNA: TGCGCCAGCAGTTCCCCCCCGTTCGGTGGGGCGGATACGCAGTATTTT. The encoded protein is CASSSPPFGGADTQYF.

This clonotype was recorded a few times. Written as DNA, the CDR3 is TGTGCCAGCAGCTTAGATACGGGGATAGAAGCTTTCTTT. Protein product: CASSLDTGIEAFF. The V and J genes are TRBV11-2 and TRBJ1-1; D not resolved. Germline CDR1 SGHAT, CDR2 FQNNGV. V lost 0 bases to trimming and J lost 8 bases, with 10 bases between them. The CDR3 covers 13 residues.

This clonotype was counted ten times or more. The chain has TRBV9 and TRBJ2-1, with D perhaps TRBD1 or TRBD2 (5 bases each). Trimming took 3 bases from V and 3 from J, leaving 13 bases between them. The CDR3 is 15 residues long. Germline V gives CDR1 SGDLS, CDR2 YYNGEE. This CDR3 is CASSGRDQVYNEQFF. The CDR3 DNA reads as TGTGCCAGCAGCGGCCGGGACCAGGTCTACAATGAGCAGTTCTTC.

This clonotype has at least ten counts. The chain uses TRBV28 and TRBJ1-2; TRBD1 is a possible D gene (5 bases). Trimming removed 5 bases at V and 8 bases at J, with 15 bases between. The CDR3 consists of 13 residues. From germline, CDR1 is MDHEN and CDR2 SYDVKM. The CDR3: CASSEPPREGYTF. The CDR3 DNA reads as TGTGCCAGCAGTGAACCCCCCAGGGAGGGCTACACCTTC.

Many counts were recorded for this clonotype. This CDR3 reads CASSLGAGAYGYTF. In DNA form, the CDR3 reads TGTGCCAGCAGCTTAGGGGCAGGGGCCTATGGCTACACCTTC. This chain joins TRBV7-2 and TRBJ1-2; TRBD1 is a possible D gene (6 bases). V gave up 1 base and J gave up 4 bases, with 10 bases separating them. This CDR3 has 14 residues. Germline loops: CDR1 SGHTA, CDR2 FQGNSA.

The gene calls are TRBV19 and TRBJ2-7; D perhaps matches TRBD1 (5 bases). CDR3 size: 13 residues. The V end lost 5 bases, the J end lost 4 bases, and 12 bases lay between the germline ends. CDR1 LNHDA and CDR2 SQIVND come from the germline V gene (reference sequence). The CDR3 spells CASSAPGIYEQYF. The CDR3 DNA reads TGTGCCAGTAGTGCTCCAGGGATTTACGAGCAGTACTTC.

The DNA for the CDR3 is TGTGCCACCTTTTATGCGGTGAAAGAGACCCAGTACTTC. Residues: CATFYAVKETQYF. The V and J genes are TRBV24-1 and TRBJ2-5; D call uncertain. Germline V gene data show CDR1 as KGHDR and CDR2 as SFDVKD. The CDR3 has 13 amino acids. Trimming cost V 9 bases and J 3 bases, with 13 bases left between them.

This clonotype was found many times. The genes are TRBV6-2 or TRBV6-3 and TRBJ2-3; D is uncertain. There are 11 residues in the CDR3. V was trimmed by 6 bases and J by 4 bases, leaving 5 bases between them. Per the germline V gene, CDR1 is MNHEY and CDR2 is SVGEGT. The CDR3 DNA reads TGTGCCAGCAGCCTTCCAGATACGCAGTATTTT. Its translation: CASSLPDTQYF.

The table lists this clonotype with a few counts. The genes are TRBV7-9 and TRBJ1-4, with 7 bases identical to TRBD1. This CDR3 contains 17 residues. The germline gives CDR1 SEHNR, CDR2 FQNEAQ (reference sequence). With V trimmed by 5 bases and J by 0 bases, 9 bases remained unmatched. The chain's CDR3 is CASSRRQGDATNEKLFF. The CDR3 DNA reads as TGTGCCAGCAGCCGAAGACAGGGAGATGCAACTAATGAAAAACTGTTTTTT.

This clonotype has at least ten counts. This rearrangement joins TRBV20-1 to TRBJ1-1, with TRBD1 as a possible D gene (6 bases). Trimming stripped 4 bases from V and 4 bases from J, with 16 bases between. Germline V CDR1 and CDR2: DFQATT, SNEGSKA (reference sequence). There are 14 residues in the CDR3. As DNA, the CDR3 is TGCAGTGCTATCCCATGGGGGGGCTCCACTGAAGCTTTCTTT. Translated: CSAIPWGGSTEAFF.

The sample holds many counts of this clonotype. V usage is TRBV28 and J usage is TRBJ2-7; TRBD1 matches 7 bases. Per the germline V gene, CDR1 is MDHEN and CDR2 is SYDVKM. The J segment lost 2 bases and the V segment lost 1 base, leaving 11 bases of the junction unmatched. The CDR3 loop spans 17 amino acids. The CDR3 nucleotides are TGTGCCAGCAGTTTATCCCCGTGGCAGGGGGACACCTACGAGCAGTACTTC. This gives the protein CASSLSPWQGDTYEQYF. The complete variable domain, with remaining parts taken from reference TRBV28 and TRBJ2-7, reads DVKVTQSSRYLVKRTGEKVFLECVQDMDHENMFWYRQDPGLGLRLIYFSYDVKMKEKGDIPEGYSVSREKKERFSLILESASTNQTSMYLCASSLSPWQGDTYEQYFGPGTRLTVT.

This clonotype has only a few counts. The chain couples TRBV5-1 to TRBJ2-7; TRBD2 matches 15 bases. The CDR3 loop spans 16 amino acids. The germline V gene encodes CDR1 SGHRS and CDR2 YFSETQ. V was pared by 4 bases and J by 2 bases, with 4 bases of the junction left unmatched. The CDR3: CASSRGLAGGTYEQYF. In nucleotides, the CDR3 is TGCGCCAGCAGCCGGGGACTAGCGGGGGGAACCTACGAGCAGTACTTC.

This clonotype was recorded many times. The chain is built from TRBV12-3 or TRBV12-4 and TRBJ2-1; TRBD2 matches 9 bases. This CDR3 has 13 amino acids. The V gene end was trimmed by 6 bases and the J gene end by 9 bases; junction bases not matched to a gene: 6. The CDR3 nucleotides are TGTGCCAGCAGGGGCGGGGGGGCCTTTGAGCAGTTCTTC. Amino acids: CASRGGGAFEQFF.